This TCR beta chain was found in a study of shared clonotypes between healthy human individuals. The table came from immunoSEQ multiplex PCR; TCRdb's copy has only in-frame clones and leaves some out. The sample has fewer than 650,000 clones; over 60% are singletons. Germline V gives CDR1 MNHEY, CDR2 SMNVEV (reference sequence). Losses at the gene ends were 1 base for V and 1 base for J; bases not matched to a gene: 4. The CDR3 has 15 residues. This TCR was sampled from a middle-aged woman in good health. Some clones in this sample may be carry-over from other donors' samples. Material: PBMCs. The chain has TRBV27 and TRBJ2-7; 7 bases fit TRBD1. The CDR3 DNA is TGTGCCAGCAGTTTATTGATGGGACAGTCCTACGAGCAGTACTTC. Its translation: CASSLLMGQSYEQYF.